Below, one TCR beta chain is given with its context. Its antigen is unknown. Measured with immunoSEQ multiplex PCR; TCRdb has only the in-frame clones, and not every one. Of under 25,000 clones in the sample, 70% to 80% were seen once. V was trimmed by 4 bases and J by 2 bases, leaving 6 bases between them. The CDR3 runs 12 residues. CDR1 SNHLY and CDR2 FYNNEI come from the germline V gene. This entry is derived from a study of OX40 agonist ivuxolimab in advanced cancers. Overall study results and limits: On average, a greater number of expanded clones characterised CD8+ T cells relative to CD4+.

The V and J genes are TRBV2 and TRBJ2-7; TRBD1 might be the D (6 bases). Sequencing was performed on CD4+ or CD8+ T cells sorted from blood, taken in a trial of the OX40 agonist ivuxolimab. This TCR came from an adult with an advanced solid tumor such as melanoma, head and neck, liver or kidney cancer. This CDR3 reads CASSGTAYEQYF. CDR3 bases: TGTGCCAGCAGTGGGACAGCCTACGAGCAGTACTTC.